Below, one T cell receptor (beta chain) is given with its context. The CDR3 is made up of 13 amino acids. V was pared by 5 bases and J by 8 bases, with 4 bases of the junction left unmatched. CDR1 and CDR2 (germline): WSHSY, SAAADI. These data come from a study of cytomegalovirus exposure and HLA in healthy donors. Amplification used 60 Vbeta primers and 13 Jbeta primers. Sequenced by immunoSEQ multiplex PCR; TCRdb stores in-frame clones only, minus some. The table records roughly 180,000 clones, 80% to 90% of them present only once. Sequencing was performed on PBMCs. The source is a girl aged 2-10 years in good health and CMV-seropositive. The chain has TRBV10-2 and TRBJ2-1, with TRBD1 matching over 9 bases. CDR3 residues: CASSWDRVDEQFF. CDR3 in DNA: TGCGCCAGCAGTTGGGACAGGGTTGATGAGCAGTTCTTC.